This TCR beta chain was identified during a study of Graves' ophthalmopathy and Graves' hyperthyroidism. Transcripts of RNA were the source for amplifying TCR beta CDR3 regions. HTBI primers were used in a first-round RT-PCR, which preceded a second-round multiplex PCR. TCRdb reprocessed the multiplex PCR reads via MiXCR and lists one record per CDR3 protein. The sample holds 650,000 to 800,000 distinct CDR3 sequences, over 40% seen once. Active ophthalmopathy (CAS at least 3, NOSPECS at least 4), lasting under 3 months. The diagnosis was founded upon clinical symptoms, serum thyroxine, TRAb, thyroid ultrasound and orbital computed tomography. Regarding this clonotype: Antigen unknown.

Whole-study findings and limits: Ophthalmopathy progression was predicted with 70% to 71% sensitivity and roughly 72% specificity.

CDR1 and CDR2 from the germline V gene are ENHRY and SYGVKD. This CDR3 spans 15 amino acids. The material sequenced was peripheral blood. This clonotype was sampled from an adult man with Graves' ophthalmopathy. The chain joins TRBV10-3 to TRBJ2-7; 8 bases fit TRBD1. The CDR3 loop reads CTSSKQGVGTYEQYF. CDR3 DNA sequence: TGTACCAGCAGTAAACAGGGGGTTGGAACCTACGAGCAGTACTTC.